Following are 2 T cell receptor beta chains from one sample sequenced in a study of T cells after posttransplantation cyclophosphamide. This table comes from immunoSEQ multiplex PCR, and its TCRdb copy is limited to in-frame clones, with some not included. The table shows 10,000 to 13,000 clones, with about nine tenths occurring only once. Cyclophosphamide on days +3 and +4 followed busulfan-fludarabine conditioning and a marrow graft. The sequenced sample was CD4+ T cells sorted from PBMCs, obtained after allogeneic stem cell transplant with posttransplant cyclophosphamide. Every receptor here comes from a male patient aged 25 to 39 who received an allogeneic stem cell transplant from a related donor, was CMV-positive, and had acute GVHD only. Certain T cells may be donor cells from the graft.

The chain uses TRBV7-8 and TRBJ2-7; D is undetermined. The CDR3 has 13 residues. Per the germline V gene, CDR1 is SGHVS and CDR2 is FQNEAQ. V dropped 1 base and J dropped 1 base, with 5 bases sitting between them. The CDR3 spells CASSLGHSYEQYF. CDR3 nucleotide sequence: TGTGCCAGCAGCTTAGGACATTCCTACGAGCAGTACTTC.

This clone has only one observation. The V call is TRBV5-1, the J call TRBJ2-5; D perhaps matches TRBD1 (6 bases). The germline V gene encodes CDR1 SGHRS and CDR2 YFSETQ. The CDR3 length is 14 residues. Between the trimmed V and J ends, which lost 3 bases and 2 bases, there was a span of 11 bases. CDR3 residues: CASSSTGLQETQYF. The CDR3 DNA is TGCGCCAGCAGCTCCACAGGGTTACAAGAGACCCAGTACTTC.